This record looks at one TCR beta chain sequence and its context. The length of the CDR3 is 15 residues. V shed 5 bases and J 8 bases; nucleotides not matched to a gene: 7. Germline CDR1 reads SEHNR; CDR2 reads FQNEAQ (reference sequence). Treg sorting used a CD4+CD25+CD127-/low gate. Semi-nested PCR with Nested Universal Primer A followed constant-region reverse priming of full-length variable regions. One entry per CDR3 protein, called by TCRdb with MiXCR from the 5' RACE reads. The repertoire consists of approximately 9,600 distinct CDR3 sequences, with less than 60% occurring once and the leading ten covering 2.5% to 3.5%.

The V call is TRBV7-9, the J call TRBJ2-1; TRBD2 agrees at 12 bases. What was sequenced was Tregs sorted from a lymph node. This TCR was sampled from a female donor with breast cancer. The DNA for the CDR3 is TGTGCCAGCAGCCCATGGGGACTAGCGGGCGATGAGCAGTTCTTC. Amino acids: CASSPWGLAGDEQFF.